The TCR beta chain described here comes from a study of cytotoxic CD8 clonotypes in ibrutinib-treated CLL. Study context: It was after a median about 12 months of treatment, range 6 to 36, that response samples were taken. Across samples, productive templates numbered about 240,000 and productive rearrangements reached about 98,000 on average.

Trimming cost V 7 bases and J 2 bases, with 24 bases left between them. Germline V gene sequence: CDR1 SGHRS, CDR2 YFSETQ. The CDR3 spans 18 residues. Depths of 1 in 200,000 to 1 in 1 million T cells were the sequencing target. Generated by immunoSEQ multiplex PCR, the TCRdb table keeps only in-frame clones and is missing some. Among approximately 60,000 clones listed, 56% were seen once. This clone has a count of ten or more. The sequence was collected from a human donor with chronic lymphocytic leukemia. This sample comprised PBMCs, obtained after 24 months of ibrutinib treatment. V and J are TRBV5-1 and TRBJ1-4, with no clear D. The CDR3 reads CASSVRNSNQATNEKLFF. The CDR3 DNA reads as TGCGCCAGCTCCGTACGAAACTCGAATCAAGCGACTAATGAAAAACTGTTTTTT.